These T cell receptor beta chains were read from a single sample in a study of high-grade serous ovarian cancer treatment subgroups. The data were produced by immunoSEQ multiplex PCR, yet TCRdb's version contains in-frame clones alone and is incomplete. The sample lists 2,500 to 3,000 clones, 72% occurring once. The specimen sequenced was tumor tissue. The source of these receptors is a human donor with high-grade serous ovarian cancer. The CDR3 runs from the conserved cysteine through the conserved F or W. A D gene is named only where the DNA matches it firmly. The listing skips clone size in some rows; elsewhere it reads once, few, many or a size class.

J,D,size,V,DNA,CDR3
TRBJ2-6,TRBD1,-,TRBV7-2,TGTGCCAGCAGCCCAGGGGGCGCCGGGGCCAACGTCCTGACTTTC,CASSPGGAGANVLTF
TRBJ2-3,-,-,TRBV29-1,TGCAGCGTTGAAGCTGGAAGGTGGGGCGGAGGCACAGATACGCAGTATTTT,CSVEAGRWGGGTDTQYF
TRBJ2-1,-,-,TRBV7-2,TGTGCCAGCAGCGAACTAGACCCGACGGGGTACAATGAGCAGTTCTTC,CASSELDPTGYNEQFF
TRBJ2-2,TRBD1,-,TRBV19,TGTGCCAGTAGTATTCAGGGACAGGCCGGGGAGCTGTTTTTT,CASSIQGQAGELFF
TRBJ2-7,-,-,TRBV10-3,TGTGCCATCAGTGAGTCGGTAGCGTACGAGCAGTACTTC,CAISESVAYEQYF
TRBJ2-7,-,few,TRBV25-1,TGTGCCAGCAGTGGGGGCAATTCCTACGAGCAGTACTTC,CASSGGNSYEQYF
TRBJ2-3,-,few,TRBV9,TGTGCCAGCAGCCGGGGTGGGGGAGTGGCAGATACGCAGTATTTT,CASSRGGGVADTQYF
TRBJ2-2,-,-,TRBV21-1,TGTGCCGCCCGGGAGAACACCGGGGAGCTGTTTTTT,CAARENTGELFF
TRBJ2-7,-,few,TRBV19,TGTGCCAGCAGAAGCGGGGGGACAGGGAAGGACGAGCAGTACTTC,CASRSGGTGKDEQYF
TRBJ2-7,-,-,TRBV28,TGTGCCAGCAGTTTAGCGGGGGCGTCCTACGAGCAGTACTTC,CASSLAGASYEQYF
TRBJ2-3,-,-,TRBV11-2,TGTGCCAGCAGCCCTTCTAGGGATACGCAGTATTTT,CASSPSRDTQYF